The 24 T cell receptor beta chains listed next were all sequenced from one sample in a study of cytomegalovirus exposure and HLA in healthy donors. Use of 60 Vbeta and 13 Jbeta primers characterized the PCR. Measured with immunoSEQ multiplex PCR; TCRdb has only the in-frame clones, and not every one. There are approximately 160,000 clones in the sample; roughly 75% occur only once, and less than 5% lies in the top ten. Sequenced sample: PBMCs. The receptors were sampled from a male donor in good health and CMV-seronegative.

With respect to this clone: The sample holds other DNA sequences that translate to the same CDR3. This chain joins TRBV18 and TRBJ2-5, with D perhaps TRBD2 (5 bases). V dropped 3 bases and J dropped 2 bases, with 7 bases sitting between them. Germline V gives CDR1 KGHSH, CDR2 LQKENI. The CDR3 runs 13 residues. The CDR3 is CASSPGLQETQYF. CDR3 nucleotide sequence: TGTGCCAGCTCACCCGGACTGCAAGAGACCCAGTACTTC.

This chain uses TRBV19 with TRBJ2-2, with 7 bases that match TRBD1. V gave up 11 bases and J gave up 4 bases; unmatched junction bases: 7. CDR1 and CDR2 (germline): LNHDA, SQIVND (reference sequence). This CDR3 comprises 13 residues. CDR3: CAASGTVTGELFF. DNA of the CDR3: TGTGCCGCCTCCGGGACAGTCACCGGGGAGCTGTTTTTT.

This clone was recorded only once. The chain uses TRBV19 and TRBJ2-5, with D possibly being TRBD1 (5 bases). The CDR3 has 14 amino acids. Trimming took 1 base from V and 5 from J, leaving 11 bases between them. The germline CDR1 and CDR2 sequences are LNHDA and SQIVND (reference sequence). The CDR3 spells CASSIGQGLETQYF. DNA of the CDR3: TGTGCCAGTAGTATAGGGCAGGGTCTGGAGACCCAGTACTTC.

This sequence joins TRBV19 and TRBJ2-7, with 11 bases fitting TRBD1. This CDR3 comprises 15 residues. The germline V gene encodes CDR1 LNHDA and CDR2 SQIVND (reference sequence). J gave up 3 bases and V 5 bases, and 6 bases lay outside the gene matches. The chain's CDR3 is CASSAGTGGFYEQYF. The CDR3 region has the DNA TGTGCCAGTAGTGCCGGGACAGGGGGATTCTACGAGCAGTACTTC.

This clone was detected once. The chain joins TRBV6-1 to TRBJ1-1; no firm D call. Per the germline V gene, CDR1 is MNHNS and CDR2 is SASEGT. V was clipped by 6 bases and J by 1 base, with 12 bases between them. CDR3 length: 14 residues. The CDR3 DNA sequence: TGTGCCAGCAGCGATCCGGGAGGGAACACTGAAGCTTTCTTT. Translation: CASSDPGGNTEAFF.

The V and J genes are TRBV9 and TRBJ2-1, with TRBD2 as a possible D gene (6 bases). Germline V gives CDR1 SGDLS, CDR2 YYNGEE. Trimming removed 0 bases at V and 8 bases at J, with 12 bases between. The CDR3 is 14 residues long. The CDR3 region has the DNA TGTGCCAGCAGCGTAGCCGTTCTAGCGCATGAGCAGTTCTTC. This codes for CASSVAVLAHEQFF.

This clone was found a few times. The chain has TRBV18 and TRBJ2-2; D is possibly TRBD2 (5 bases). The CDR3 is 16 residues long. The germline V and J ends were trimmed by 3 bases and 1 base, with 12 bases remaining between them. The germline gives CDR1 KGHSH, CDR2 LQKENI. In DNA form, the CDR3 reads TGTGCCAGCTCACCCGGGGTGGCTCTGAACACCGGGGAGCTGTTTTTT. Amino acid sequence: CASSPGVALNTGELFF.

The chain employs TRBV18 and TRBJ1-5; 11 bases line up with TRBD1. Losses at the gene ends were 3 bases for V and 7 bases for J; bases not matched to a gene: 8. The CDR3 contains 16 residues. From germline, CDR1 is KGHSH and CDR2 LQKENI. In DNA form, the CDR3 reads TGTGCCAGCTCACCGCTTGGACAGGGGGCTGGACAGCCCCAGCATTTT. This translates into CASSPLGQGAGQPQHF. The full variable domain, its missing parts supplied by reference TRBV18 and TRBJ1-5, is NAGVMQNPRHLVRRRGQEARLRCSPMKGHSHVYWYRQLPEEGLKFMVYLQKENIIDESGMPKERFSAEFPKEGPSILRIQQVVRGDSAAYFCASSPLGQGAGQPQHFGDGTRLSIL.

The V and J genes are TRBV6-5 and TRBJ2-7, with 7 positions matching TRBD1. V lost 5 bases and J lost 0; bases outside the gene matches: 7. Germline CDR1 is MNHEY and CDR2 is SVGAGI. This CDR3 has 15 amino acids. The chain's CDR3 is CASSRGQDSSYEQYF. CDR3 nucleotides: TGTGCCAGCAGTCGTGGACAGGATAGCTCCTACGAGCAGTACTTC.

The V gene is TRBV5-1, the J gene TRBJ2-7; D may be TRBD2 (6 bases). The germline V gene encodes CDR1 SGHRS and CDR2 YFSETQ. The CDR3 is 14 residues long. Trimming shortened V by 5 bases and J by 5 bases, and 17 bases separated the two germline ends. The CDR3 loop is CASSPRDSSDEQYF. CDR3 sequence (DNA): TGCGCCAGCAGTCCAAGGGACTCCTCTGACGAGCAGTACTTC.

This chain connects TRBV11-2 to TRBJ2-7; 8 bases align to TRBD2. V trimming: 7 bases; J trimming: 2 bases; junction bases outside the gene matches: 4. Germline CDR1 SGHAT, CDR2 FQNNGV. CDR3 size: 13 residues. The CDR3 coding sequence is TGTGCCAGCACCGGGGGGGAAGCCTACGAGCAGTACTTC. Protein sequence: CASTGGEAYEQYF. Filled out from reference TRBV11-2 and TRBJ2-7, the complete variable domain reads EAGVAQSPRYKIIEKRQSVAFWCNPISGHATLYWYQQILGQGPKLLIQFQNNGVVDDSQLPKDRFSAERLKGVDSTLKIQPAKLEDSAVYLCASTGGEAYEQYFGPGTRLTVT.

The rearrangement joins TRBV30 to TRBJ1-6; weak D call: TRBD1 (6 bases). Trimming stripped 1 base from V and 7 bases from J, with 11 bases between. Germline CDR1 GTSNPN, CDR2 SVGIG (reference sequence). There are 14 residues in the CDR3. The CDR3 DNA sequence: TGTGCCTGGAGTGGACAGGCGCCGAATTCACCCCTCCACTTT. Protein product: CAWSGQAPNSPLHF.

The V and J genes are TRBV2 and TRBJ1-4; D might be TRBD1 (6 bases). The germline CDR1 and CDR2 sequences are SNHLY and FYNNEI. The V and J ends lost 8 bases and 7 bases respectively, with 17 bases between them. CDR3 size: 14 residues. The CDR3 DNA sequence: TGTGCCAGCGTGGGGCAGGGGCTCGGTGAAAAACTGTTTTTT. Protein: CASVGQGLGEKLFF.

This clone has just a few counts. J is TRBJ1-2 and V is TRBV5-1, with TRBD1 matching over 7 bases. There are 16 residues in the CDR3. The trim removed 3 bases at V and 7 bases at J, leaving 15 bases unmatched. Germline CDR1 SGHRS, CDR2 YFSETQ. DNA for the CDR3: TGCGCCAGCAGCTCCGGGACAGACAACGGCTGGAGTGGCTACACCTTC. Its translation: CASSSGTDNGWSGYTF.

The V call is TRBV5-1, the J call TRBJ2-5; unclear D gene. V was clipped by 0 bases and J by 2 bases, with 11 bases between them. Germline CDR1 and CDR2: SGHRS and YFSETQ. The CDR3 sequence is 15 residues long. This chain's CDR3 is CASSLARADQETQYF. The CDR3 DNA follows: TGCGCCAGCAGCTTGGCTAGAGCAGATCAAGAGACCCAGTACTTC. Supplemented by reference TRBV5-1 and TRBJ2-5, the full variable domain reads KAGVTQTPRYLIKTRGQQVTLSCSPISGHRSVSWYQQTPGQGLQFLFEYFSETQRNKGNFPGRFSGRQFSNSRSEMNVSTLELGDSALYLCASSLARADQETQYFGPGTRLLVL.

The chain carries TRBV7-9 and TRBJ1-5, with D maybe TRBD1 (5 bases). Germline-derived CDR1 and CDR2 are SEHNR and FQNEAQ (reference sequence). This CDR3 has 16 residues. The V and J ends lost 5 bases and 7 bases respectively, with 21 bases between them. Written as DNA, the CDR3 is TGTGCCAGCAGCCAAGGATTGATGGCAGGGAGGCAGCCCCAGCATTTT. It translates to CASSQGLMAGRQPQHF.

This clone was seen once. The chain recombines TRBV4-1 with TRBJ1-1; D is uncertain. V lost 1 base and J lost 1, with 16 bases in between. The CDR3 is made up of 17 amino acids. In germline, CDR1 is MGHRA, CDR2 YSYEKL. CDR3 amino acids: CASSQVGSGPRNTEAFF. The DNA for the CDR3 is TGCGCCAGCAGCCAAGTAGGAAGCGGTCCTCGGAACACTGAAGCTTTCTTT.

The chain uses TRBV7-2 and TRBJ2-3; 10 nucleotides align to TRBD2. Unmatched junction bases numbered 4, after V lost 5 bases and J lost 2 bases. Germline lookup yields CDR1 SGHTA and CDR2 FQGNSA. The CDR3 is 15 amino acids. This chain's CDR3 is CASSRTSGITDTQYF. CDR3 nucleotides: TGTGCCAGCAGCCGGACTAGCGGAATCACAGATACGCAGTATTTT.

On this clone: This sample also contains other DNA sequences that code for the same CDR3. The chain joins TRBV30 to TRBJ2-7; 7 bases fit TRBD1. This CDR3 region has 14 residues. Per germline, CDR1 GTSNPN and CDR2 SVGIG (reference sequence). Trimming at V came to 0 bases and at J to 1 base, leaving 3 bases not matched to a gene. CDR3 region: CAWSVGGPSYEQYF. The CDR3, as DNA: TGTGCCTGGAGTGTAGGGGGCCCTTCCTACGAGCAGTACTTC.

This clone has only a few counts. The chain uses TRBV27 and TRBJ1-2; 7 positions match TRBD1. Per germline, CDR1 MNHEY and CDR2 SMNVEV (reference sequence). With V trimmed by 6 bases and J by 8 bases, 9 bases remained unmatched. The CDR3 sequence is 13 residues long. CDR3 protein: CASRAIGTVGYTF. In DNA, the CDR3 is TGTGCCAGCAGGGCGATTGGGACAGTCGGCTACACCTTC.

This CDR3 reads CASSLQGADSYEQYF. DNA of the CDR3: TGTGCCAGCAGCTTACAGGGGGCGGATTCCTACGAGCAGTACTTC. The chain has TRBV13 and TRBJ2-7; 8 nucleotides match TRBD1. Germline CDR1 and CDR2: PRHDT and FYEKMQ (reference sequence). This CDR3 is 15 amino acids long. After removal of 2 bases from V and 1 base from J, the junction contained 4 bases not matched to a gene. Complete variable domain (other parts from reference TRBV13 and TRBJ2-7): AAGVIQSPRHLIKEKRETATLKCYPIPRHDTVYWYQQGPGQDPQFLISFYEKMQSDKGSIPDRFSAQQFSDYHSELNMSSLELGDSALYFCASSLQGADSYEQYFGPGTRLTVT.

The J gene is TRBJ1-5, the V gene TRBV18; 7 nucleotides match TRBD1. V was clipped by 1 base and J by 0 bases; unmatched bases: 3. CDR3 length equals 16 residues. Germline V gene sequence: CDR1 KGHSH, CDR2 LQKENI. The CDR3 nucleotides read TGTGCCAGCTCACCACAGGGGGCACATAGCAATCAGCCCCAGCATTTT. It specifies CASSPQGAHSNQPQHF.

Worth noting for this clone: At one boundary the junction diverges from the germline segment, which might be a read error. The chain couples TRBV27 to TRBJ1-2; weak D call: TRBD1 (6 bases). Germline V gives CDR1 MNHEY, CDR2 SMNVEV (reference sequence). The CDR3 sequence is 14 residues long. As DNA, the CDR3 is TGTGCCAGCAGTTCACGGGGGGCAAACTATGGCTACATCTTC. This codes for CASSSRGANYGYIF.

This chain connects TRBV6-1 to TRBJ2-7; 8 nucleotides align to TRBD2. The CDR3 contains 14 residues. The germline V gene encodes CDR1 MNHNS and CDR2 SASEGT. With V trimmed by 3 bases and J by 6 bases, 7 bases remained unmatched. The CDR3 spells CASSDIAGFSEQYF. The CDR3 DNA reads TGTGCCAGCAGTGACATAGCGGGATTTTCCGAGCAGTACTTC.